Listed below are T cell receptor beta chains from one sample, sequenced in a study of T cell responses to AZD1222 COVID-19 vaccine. Sequenced by immunoSEQ multiplex PCR; TCRdb stores in-frame clones only, minus some. The table has some 150,000 clones, around 89% seen once; the top ten hold around 2.3%. Material: peripheral blood, obtained on day 0 of AZD1222 vaccination. All receptors derive from an adult in good health. Each CDR3 is given with its conserved first and last residue. Each record gives: J gene, V gene, D gene, CDR3 protein, CDR3 DNA. A D gene is named only where the DNA matches it firmly.

J gene: TRBJ1-2
V gene: TRBV7-3
D gene: TRBD1
CDR3 protein: CASSAQGDNYGYTF
CDR3 DNA: TGTGCCAGCAGCGCCCAGGGGGACAACTATGGCTACACCTTC

J gene: TRBJ2-5
V gene: TRBV5-8
D gene: .
CDR3 protein: CASSFGQLGTQYF
CDR3 DNA: TGTGCCAGCAGCTTTGGGCAGCTAGGGACCCAGTACTTC

J gene: TRBJ1-2
V gene: TRBV15
D gene: .
CDR3 protein: CATSPGGSSYGYTF
CDR3 DNA: TGTGCCACCAGCCCAGGTGGCAGTTCCTATGGCTACACCTTC

J gene: TRBJ1-2
V gene: TRBV3-1/TRBV3-2
D gene: .
CDR3 protein: CASSHRGEGYTF
CDR3 DNA: TGTGCCAGCAGCCATCGAGGGGAGGGCTACACCTTC

J gene: TRBJ2-5
V gene: TRBV2
D gene: TRBD2
CDR3 protein: CASGLAGMGETQYF
CDR3 DNA: TGTGCCAGCGGGCTAGCGGGAATGGGAGAGACCCAGTACTTC

J gene: TRBJ2-2
V gene: TRBV5-5
D gene: .
CDR3 protein: CASSLAGHTGELFF
CDR3 DNA: TGTGCCAGCAGCTTGGCCGGACACACCGGGGAGCTGTTTTTT

J gene: TRBJ2-1
V gene: TRBV2
D gene: .
CDR3 protein: CASRVSSSYNEQFF
CDR3 DNA: TGTGCCAGCAGAGTATCGAGCTCCTACAATGAGCAGTTCTTC

J gene: TRBJ1-3
V gene: TRBV2
D gene: .
CDR3 protein: CASSETAGSSGNTIYF
CDR3 DNA: TGTGCCAGCAGTGAGACGGCCGGAAGCTCTGGAAACACCATATATTTT

J gene: TRBJ2-3
V gene: TRBV7-3
D gene: .
CDR3 protein: CASSTKGPGTDTQYF
CDR3 DNA: TGTGCCAGCAGCACAAAGGGGCCAGGGACGGATACGCAGTATTTT

J gene: TRBJ1-5
V gene: TRBV19
D gene: .
CDR3 protein: CASYSGTVFQPQHF
CDR3 DNA: TGTGCCAGTTATTCCGGTACAGTCTTTCAGCCCCAGCATTTT

J gene: TRBJ1-5
V gene: TRBV19
D gene: .
CDR3 protein: CASSYHQRRGGNQPQHF
CDR3 DNA: TGTGCCAGTAGTTACCACCAAAGGCGCGGGGGCAATCAGCCCCAGCATTTT

J gene: TRBJ2-7
V gene: TRBV30
D gene: TRBD1
CDR3 protein: CAWSDPWDRNF
CDR3 DNA: TGTGCCTGGAGTGACCCGTGGGACAGGAACTTC

J gene: TRBJ2-1
V gene: TRBV5-1
D gene: TRBD2
CDR3 protein: CASSLGGTSGSNEQFF
CDR3 DNA: TGCGCCAGCAGCTTGGGGGGGACTAGCGGGAGCAATGAGCAGTTCTTC

J gene: TRBJ2-3
V gene: TRBV7-3
D gene: TRBD2
CDR3 protein: CASSLTAGVDTQYF
CDR3 DNA: TGTGCCAGCAGCTTAACAGCGGGGGTAGATACGCAGTATTTT

J gene: TRBJ2-1
V gene: TRBV7-9
D gene: .
CDR3 protein: CASSLVAGSYNEQFF
CDR3 DNA: TGTGCCAGCAGCTTAGTCGCAGGCTCCTACAATGAGCAGTTCTTC

J gene: TRBJ1-2
V gene: TRBV19
D gene: .
CDR3 protein: CASRETGNPYGYTF
CDR3 DNA: TGTGCCAGTAGGGAAACCGGGAATCCCTATGGCTACACCTTC

J gene: TRBJ1-2
V gene: TRBV11-1
D gene: .
CDR3 protein: CASSLGTKSYGYTF
CDR3 DNA: TGTGCCAGCAGCTTAGGCACCAAAAGCTATGGCTACACCTTC

J gene: TRBJ1-1
V gene: TRBV30
D gene: TRBD1
CDR3 protein: CAWSPPDRENTEAFF
CDR3 DNA: TGTGCCTGGAGCCCTCCGGACAGGGAGAACACTGAAGCTTTCTTT

J gene: TRBJ2-1
V gene: TRBV19
D gene: TRBD2
CDR3 protein: CASSMRGLAGGPWSSERNEQFF
CDR3 DNA: TGTGCCAGTAGTATGCGTGGACTAGCGGGAGGGCCTTGGTCGTCGGAGAGGAATGAGCAGTTCTTC